One T cell receptor (beta chain) is described in this entry. These data come from a study of blood T cell repertoires in COVID-19. Across the study: Sites across the United States, Italy and Spain contributed samples from acute and convalescent COVID-19. T cells, B-cell-depleted T cells, or PBMCs supplied cDNA or gDNA.

Per the germline V gene, CDR1 is KGHSH and CDR2 is LQKENI. With 2 bases clipped from V and 6 bases from J, the junction kept 4 bases outside the gene matches. The CDR3 extends over 15 amino acids. Authors' processing steps: Reference gene primer amplification in the assay estimated nucleated cell counts. Libraries were prepared by immunoSEQ multiplex PCR; TCRdb keeps only in-frame clonotypes and omits some of them. That table gives V, J and clone size, and the DNA gave D and trimming. The table records roughly 60,000 clones, 90% of them present only once. The rearrangement links TRBV18 to TRBJ2-1; TRBD1 aligns across 10 bases. The sample consisted of peripheral blood. The receptor was derived from an elderly woman with active COVID-19. CDR3 DNA: TGTGCCAGCTCACCATATAGACAGGGGGCCAATGAGCAGTTCTTC. This encodes CASSPYRQGANEQFF.